This T cell receptor (beta chain) was sequenced during a study of blood T cell repertoires in COVID-19. Overall study context: In each case, the material was cDNA or gDNA derived from T cells, B-cell-depleted T cells, or PBMCs.

V was clipped by 10 bases and J by 6 bases, with 16 bases between them. This CDR3 spans 13 amino acids. Authors' methods: Nucleated cell counts were estimated from reference gene primer amplification. TCRdb's copy holds only in-frame clones and misses some; the assay was immunoSEQ multiplex PCR. The V and J calls and clone size are taken from that table; D and trimming were inferred from the DNA. The profile shows some 670,000 clones, about 87% of them singletons. The TCR comes from a woman aged 18-29 years with acute or convalescent COVID-19. This chain links TRBV12-3 or TRBV12-4 with TRBJ1-3; no reliable D call. Sequencing was carried out using peripheral blood. For the CDR3, the DNA is TGTGCCATCAGGAGGCAGCACTTAAACACCATATATTTT. It translates to CAIRRQHLNTIYF.